One sample yielded the 23 T cell receptor beta chains listed below, sequenced in a study of blood T cells in healthy people across ages. Sample-barcoded 5' priming and a J-beta primer mix drove a second PCR of about 7 to 11 cycles. TCRdb recomputed calls from the 5' RACE reads with MiXCR, one row per CDR3 protein. This sample carries approximately 2,000,000 distinct CDR3 sequences, roughly two fifths of them seen once, and the ten largest clones take 23%. The sequencing sample was made of blood. The receptor source for this set is a human donor in good health.

This clonotype has just a few counts. The rearrangement uses TRBV4-1 and TRBJ2-3; TRBD1 is a possible D gene (5 bases). The V end lost 1 base, the J end lost 4 bases, and 12 bases lay between the germline ends. Germline values: CDR1 MGHRA, CDR2 YSYEKL. CDR3 length: 15 residues. Written as DNA, the CDR3 is TGCGCCAGCAGCCAAGTGGAAGGGGTTGCAGATACGCAGTATTTT. It specifies CASSQVEGVADTQYF.

This clonotype was seen a few times. The genes are TRBV4-3 and TRBJ2-5; perhaps TRBD1 as D (6 bases). Germline V CDR1 and CDR2: LGHNA, YSLEER. Trimming pared 1 base from V and 3 bases from J, leaving 15 bases between. This CDR3 comprises 16 residues. CDR3: CASSQVLLWDKETQYF. CDR3 sequence (DNA): TGCGCCAGCAGCCAAGTCCTCCTCTGGGACAAAGAGACCCAGTACTTC.

About this clonotype: A much more abundant neighbour one base away suggests this may be a read error. The V call is TRBV4-3, the J call TRBJ2-4; D may correspond to TRBD1 or TRBD2 (5 bases each). The end of the DNA fits TRBJ2-7 better, so the J call may be wrong. The CDR3 is 17 residues long. CDR1 and CDR2 from the germline V gene are LGHNA and YSLEER. CDR3 sequence (DNA): TGCGCCAGCAGCCAGGTGTACGGGGCAGGCTACTCCTACGAGCAGTACTTC. Its protein product is CASSQVYGAGYSYEQYF.

This clonotype was seen just once. The rearrangement links TRBV12-3 or TRBV12-4 to TRBJ1-2; D not certain. The V and J ends lost 3 bases and 8 bases respectively, with 16 bases between them. The length of the CDR3 is 14 residues. The CDR3 reads CASSLGSEVGGYTF. The CDR3 DNA follows: TGTGCCAGCAGTTTGGGTTCTGAGGTGGGAGGCTACACCTTC.

This clonotype was seen at least ten times. The chain recombines TRBV9 with TRBJ2-7, with 7 bases that match TRBD1. Germline CDR1 is SGDLS and CDR2 is YYNGEE. V shed 0 bases, J shed 1 base, and the junction held 1 base outside the gene matches. The CDR3 runs 14 residues. As DNA, the CDR3 is TGTGCCAGCAGCGTAGGGGACAGTTCCTACGAGCAGTACTTC. The encoded protein is CASSVGDSSYEQYF. The whole variable domain, filled in from reference TRBV9 and TRBJ2-7, reads DSGVTQTPKHLITATGQRVTLRCSPRSGDLSVYWYQQSLDQGLQFLIQYYNGEERAKGNILERFSAQQFPDLHSELNLSSLELGDSALYFCASSVGDSSYEQYFGPGTRLTVT.

Many counts were recorded for this clonotype. V usage is TRBV27 and J usage is TRBJ2-7; 7 nucleotides match TRBD1. The length of the CDR3 is 13 residues. The V gene's germline CDR1 is MNHEY and CDR2 SMNVEV (reference sequence). Unmatched junction bases numbered 4, after V lost 3 bases and J lost 5 bases. CDR3 in DNA: TGTGCCAGCAGTTTGAGCAGGGGGAACGAGCAGTACTTC. The encoded protein is CASSLSRGNEQYF.

Only a few counts were recorded for this clonotype. The chain combines TRBV6-2 or TRBV6-3 with TRBJ2-5; D remains ambiguous. Trimming shortened V by 7 bases and J by 2 bases, and 11 bases separated the two germline ends. The germline V gene has CDR1 MNHEY and CDR2 SVGEGT. The CDR3 sequence is 13 residues long. This chain's CDR3 is CASTGRVQETQYF. The CDR3 DNA reads TGTGCCAGCACCGGACGGGTTCAAGAGACCCAGTACTTC.

The chain couples TRBV6-5 to TRBJ1-1, with D possibly matching TRBD1 (5 bases). The CDR3 runs to 15 residues. The germline V and J ends were trimmed by 2 bases and 4 bases, with 14 bases remaining between them. The germline V gene encodes CDR1 MNHEY and CDR2 SVGAGI. In DNA, the CDR3 is TGTGCCAGCAGTTACGTGGAGGGACGCTCCACTGAAGCTTTCTTT. Protein: CASSYVEGRSTEAFF.

The chain links TRBV7-9 to TRBJ1-4; no reliable D call. V lost 1 base and J lost 3, with 9 bases in between. The CDR3 loop spans 15 amino acids. Germline CDR1 SEHNR, CDR2 FQNEAQ (reference sequence). Here the CDR3 reads CASSLVGYSNEKLFF. The CDR3 nucleotides read TGTGCCAGCAGCTTAGTTGGGTACTCTAATGAAAAACTGTTTTTT. Variable domain in full (rest from reference TRBV7-9 and TRBJ1-4): DTGVSQNPRHKITKRGQNVTFRCDPISEHNRLYWYRQTLGQGPEFLTYFQNEAQLEKSRLLSDRFSAERPKGSFSTLEIQRTEQGDSAMYLCASSLVGYSNEKLFFGSGTQLSVL.

This rearrangement joins TRBV2 to TRBJ1-2; D gene uncertain. The CDR3 has 15 residues. With 6 bases removed from V and 5 bases from J, the gap between germline ends came to 19 bases. Germline CDR1 and CDR2: SNHLY and FYNNEI. CDR3 nucleotides: TGTGCCAGCAGCGAGACGCAGGTGCCTCAATATGGCTACACCTTC. Amino acid sequence: CASSETQVPQYGYTF.

The chain is built from TRBV28 and TRBJ1-1; D is possibly TRBD1 (5 bases). The CDR3 sequence is 15 residues long. V lost 2 bases to trimming and J lost 0 bases, with 10 bases between them. The germline gives CDR1 MDHEN, CDR2 SYDVKM. The CDR3 DNA reads as TGTGCCAGCAGTTTACCGGGACGGATGAACACTGAAGCTTTCTTT. Encoded protein: CASSLPGRMNTEAFF.

The gene calls are TRBV4-1 and TRBJ2-3, with 10 positions matching TRBD2. CDR1 is MGHRA and CDR2 is YSYEKL in the germline V gene. This CDR3 region has 19 residues. J was trimmed by 3 bases and V by 0 bases; bases with no gene match: 12. The CDR3: CASSQESGGAGQMTDTQYF. DNA of the CDR3: TGCGCCAGCAGCCAAGAGAGCGGGGGGGCCGGTCAGATGACAGATACGCAGTATTTT.

This clonotype is a singleton in its sample. The chain recombines TRBV7-2 with TRBJ2-1, with 10 bases identical to TRBD2. Germline CDR1 reads SGHTA; CDR2 reads FQGNSA. This CDR3 spans 17 amino acids. V trimming: 0 bases; J trimming: 13 bases; junction bases outside the gene matches: 15. CDR3 in DNA: TGTGCCAGCAGCTTAGCGAGAAGCGGGGGGGGCCAAGAGACCCAGTTCTTC. It translates to CASSLARSGGGQETQFF.

This chain links TRBV28 with TRBJ2-1; tentatively, D is TRBD2 (6 bases). The germline V and J ends were trimmed by 5 bases and 7 bases, with 18 bases remaining between them. Germline V CDR1 and CDR2: MDHEN, SYDVKM. The CDR3 loop spans 15 amino acids. The CDR3 spells CASSKALAGKNEQFF. The CDR3 DNA is TGTGCCAGCAGTAAGGCGTTGGCGGGAAAAAATGAGCAGTTCTTC.

The chain is built from TRBV7-2 and TRBJ2-1; D perhaps matches TRBD1 (7 bases). V dropped 5 bases and J dropped 13 bases, with 21 bases sitting between them. Germline V gene lookup returns CDR1 SGHTA and CDR2 FQGNSA. The CDR3 extends over 14 amino acids. The CDR3 spells CASSPQGGPETQFF. Written as DNA, the CDR3 is TGTGCCAGCAGCCCCCAGGGGGGCCCGGAGACCCAGTTCTTC.

This chain links TRBV12-3 or TRBV12-4 with TRBJ1-2, with D perhaps TRBD1 (5 bases). Deletions cut 5 bases from V and 8 bases from J, with 15 bases between. This CDR3 is built from 13 residues. As DNA, the CDR3 is TGTGCCAGCAGTCGAGGGGTCTCCAAGGGCTACACCTTC. Residues: CASSRGVSKGYTF.

V is TRBV9 and J is TRBJ2-3; 7 positions match TRBD1. The CDR3 covers 16 residues. The V and J ends lost 4 bases and 3 bases, in that order; junction bases with no gene match: 11. Germline CDR1 reads SGDLS; CDR2 reads YYNGEE. CDR3 sequence (DNA): TGTGCCAGCAGCCGAGACACAGGGGAGAGGACAGATACGCAGTATTTT. Protein product: CASSRDTGERTDTQYF.

This clonotype was seen only a few times. The chain recombines TRBV2 with TRBJ2-1, with D perhaps TRBD1 (5 bases). Germline values: CDR1 SNHLY, CDR2 FYNNEI. This CDR3 contains 14 residues. V lost 7 bases to trimming and J lost 9 bases, with 19 bases between them. As DNA, the CDR3 is TGTGCCAGCACTCCGGACAAGGGTGTCCGTGAGCAGTTCTTC. Translation: CASTPDKGVREQFF.

The chain carries TRBV4-2 and TRBJ2-3; 7 bases are shared with TRBD2. Looked up from germline, CDR1 is LGHNA and CDR2 is YNFKEQ. The junction had 10 bases not matched to a gene; V was cut back by 0 bases and J by 4 bases. This CDR3 has 17 residues. CDR3 amino acids: CASSQEGGGIGADTQYF. As DNA, the CDR3 is TGTGCCAGCAGCCAAGAAGGCGGGGGAATTGGTGCAGATACGCAGTATTTT.

The V gene is TRBV20-1, the J gene TRBJ2-3; possible D gene TRBD1, 5 bases. CDR1 and CDR2 from the germline V gene are DFQATT and SNEGSKA (reference sequence). The CDR3 runs 14 residues. Deletions cut 6 bases from V and 6 bases from J, with 19 bases between. This chain's CDR3 is CSATRQGAFDTQYF. The CDR3 DNA is TGCAGTGCCACGCGACAAGGGGCTTTCGATACGCAGTATTTT.

The V gene is TRBV24-1, the J gene TRBJ2-1, with D perhaps TRBD2 (7 bases). CDR1 and CDR2 from the germline V gene are KGHDR and SFDVKD. The CDR3 has 15 amino acids. Trimming shortened V by 9 bases and J by 6 bases, and 20 bases separated the two germline ends. The CDR3 here is CATEWRGGSFNEQFF. In nucleotides, the CDR3 is TGTGCCACCGAGTGGAGGGGGGGCTCATTCAATGAGCAGTTCTTC.

This clonotype came up a few times. The chain uses TRBV3-1 and TRBJ2-5; TRBD2 matches at 11 bases. Germline V CDR1 and CDR2: LGHDT, YNNKEL (reference sequence). V lost 4 bases and J lost 7; bases outside the gene matches: 11. CDR3 size: 16 residues. CDR3: CASSPMTSGTLSTQYF. DNA of the CDR3: TGTGCCAGCAGCCCCATGACTAGCGGGACATTGTCGACCCAGTACTTC.

V gene TRBV6-5 combines with J gene TRBJ2-3, with D maybe TRBD2 (6 bases). V dropped 10 bases and J dropped 7 bases, with 21 bases sitting between them. Germline V gene data show CDR1 as MNHEY and CDR2 as SVGAGI. CDR3 length: 14 residues. DNA of the CDR3: TGTGCCACCTACGGGACTTCGCTACAGCATACGCAGTATTTT. This translates into CATYGTSLQHTQYF.